The sample holds a few counts of the clone carrying this T cell receptor (beta chain). Its antigen remains unknown. The study excluded patients with uncontrolled infection, other autoimmune disease, pregnancy or lactation. This sample was included in a study of T cells in Graves' hyperthyroidism and ophthalmopathy. The overall study: Upon initial diagnosis and before any treatment, peripheral blood was collected. Study results and limitations: Patients with ophthalmopathy were separated from those with stable hyperthyroidism by a 13 V-J model. Model-based prediction identified ophthalmopathy a median about 6 months prior to its onset.

Authors of the study amplified TCR beta CDR3 regions from RNA transcripts. HTBI primers were used for first-round RT-PCR of the TCR CDR3. Via MiXCR, TCRdb re-called the multiplex PCR reads, giving one row per CDR3 protein. Among around 480,000 distinct CDR3 sequences listed, around an eighth were seen once. Sequencing was carried out using blood. The clonotype comes from a woman under 30 with Graves' hyperthyroidism.

CDR3 coding DNA: TGCGCCAGCAGCTTATTAGCAGGCCTAAGCACAGATACGCAGTATTTT. It specifies CASSLLAGLSTDTQYF. The gene calls are TRBV5-1 and TRBJ2-3, with D unclear. Trimming left V 2 bases short and J 0 bases short, with 13 bases between. CDR1 and CDR2 from the germline V gene are SGHRS and YFSETQ. The length of the CDR3 is 16 residues.